Listed here is a single T cell receptor (beta chain). Its antigen is not known. This sample was taken from a study of T cell repertoires in cytomegalovirus infection. Study in general: Public TCR beta signatures marked donors with CMV infection and the matching HLA. Study observations and caveats: Dominating the ex vivo response were HLA-C-restricted CMV-specific TCR beta clonotypes.

V lost 2 bases, J lost 6 bases, and 10 bases lay in between. There are 13 residues in the CDR3. In germline, CDR1 is SQVTM, CDR2 ANQGSEA. Each CDR3 protein gets one entry after TCRdb re-called the reads with MiXCR. Among about 900,000 distinct CDR3 sequences listed, approximately 32% were seen once. Sequences were derived from cultured CD8+ T cells from PBMCs, sampled from culture after CMV antigen stimulation. The chain carries TRBV29-1 and TRBJ2-2, with unresolved D. This TCR was sampled from a human donor in good health (CMV status not recorded). Some clones in this sample may be carry-over from other donors' samples. CDR3 DNA: TGCAGCGTTGAAATGGGATTGGCCGGGGAGCTGTTTTTT. This encodes CSVEMGLAGELFF.